This is a list of T cell receptor beta chains from one sample in a study of blood T cell repertoires in COVID-19. Assay: immunoSEQ multiplex PCR; the TCRdb copy retains only in-frame clones and omits some. The table shows roughly 200,000 clones, with around 85% occurring only once. The sample comprised peripheral blood. Source of these receptors: a person aged 70 to 79 with COVID-19, enrolled during active disease. The CDR3 runs from the conserved cysteine through the conserved F or W. A D gene is named only where the DNA matches it firmly. A clone size is listed for some rows: how often the clone was seen (once, few, many), or a class if it is expanded.

D gene | J gene | clone size | V gene | CDR3 protein | CDR3 DNA
TRBD2 | TRBJ2-4 | . | TRBV7-6 | CASSLAGGSNIQYF | TGTGCCAGCAGCTTAGCGGGCGGGAGCAACATTCAGTACTTC
TRBD2 | TRBJ2-5 | . | TRBV7-9 | CASSHDSGSVQETQYF | TGTGCCAGCAGTCATGATAGCGGGAGTGTCCAAGAGACCCAGTACTTC
TRBD1 | TRBJ1-1 | once | TRBV9 | CASSATGGNTEAFF | TGTGCCAGCAGCGCGACAGGGGGGAACACTGAAGCTTTCTTT
. | TRBJ1-1 | . | TRBV5-4 | CASSLPARQGEAFF | TGTGCCAGCAGCTTGCCAGCACGCCAGGGTGAAGCTTTCTTT
. | TRBJ1-5 | . | TRBV2 | CASSVRGSQPQHF | TGTGCCAGCAGTGTTAGGGGGAGTCAGCCCCAGCATTTT
TRBD1 | TRBJ1-1 | . | TRBV6-5 | CASRPGTGNTEAFF | TGTGCCAGCAGGCCCGGGACAGGGAACACTGAAGCTTTCTTT
TRBD1 | TRBJ2-1 | . | TRBV2 | CASRRLAPRTGRVFTYNEQFF | TGTGCCAGCAGAAGGCTGGCGCCACGGACAGGTAGGGTTTTCACCTACAATGAGCAGTTCTTC
TRBD1 | TRBJ2-7 | . | TRBV2 | CASSEGQGGREQYF | TGTGCCAGCAGTGAGGGACAGGGAGGACGCGAGCAGTACTTC
. | TRBJ1-2 | . | TRBV27 | CASSWLGEGYGYTF | TGTGCCAGCAGTTGGTTAGGGGAGGGGTATGGCTACACCTTC
TRBD1 | TRBJ1-4 | . | TRBV25-1 | CASRGQTLSANEKLFF | TGTGCCAGCAGGGGACAGACCCTCTCGGCTAATGAAAAACTGTTTTTT
TRBD2 | TRBJ2-1 | . | TRBV2 | CASRLAGGINEQFF | TGTGCCAGCAGACTAGCGGGGGGGATCAATGAGCAGTTCTTC
. | TRBJ2-1 | . | TRBV7-2 | CASRLRDGSYNEQFF | TGTGCCAGCAGACTGAGGGATGGGTCCTACAATGAGCAGTTCTTC
. | TRBJ2-3 | . | TRBV6-2/TRBV6-3 | CASSYQTDTQYF | TGTGCCAGCAGTTACCAAACAGATACGCAGTATTTT
TRBD2 | TRBJ2-1 | . | TRBV4-1 | CASSQDPGGIDEQFF | TGCGCCAGCAGCCAAGATCCCGGGGGGATCGATGAGCAGTTCTTC
. | TRBJ1-3 | . | TRBV27 | CASSLTFSGNTIYF | TGTGCCAGCAGTCTGACTTTCTCTGGAAACACCATATATTTT
. | TRBJ2-3 | . | TRBV12-3/TRBV12-4 | CASSFHTDTQYF | TGTGCCAGCAGTTTCCACACAGATACGCAGTATTTT
TRBD1 | TRBJ2-7 | . | TRBV5-1 | CASSLMGDSYEQYF | TGCGCCAGCAGCTTGATGGGGGACAGCTACGAGCAGTACTTC
. | TRBJ2-7 | . | TRBV9 | CASSVAGSTYEQYF | TGTGCCAGCAGCGTAGCCGGGAGTACCTACGAGCAGTACTTC
. | TRBJ1-5 | . | TRBV4-3 | CASSQDPRGGQPQHF | TGCGCCAGCAGCCAGGACCCCCGGGGGGGCCAGCCCCAGCATTTT
. | TRBJ1-2 | . | TRBV10-3 | CAISDVRVIGYTF | TGTGCCATCAGTGATGTCAGGGTCATCGGCTACACCTTC
TRBD1 | TRBJ1-2 | once | TRBV28 | CASRATGTGAQGYTF | TGTGCCAGCAGAGCTACCGGGACAGGGGCGCAGGGCTACACCTTC
TRBD1 | TRBJ2-7 | few | TRBV6-5 | CASRILGQEYEQYF | TGTGCCAGCAGAATACTGGGACAGGAGTACGAGCAGTACTTC
. | TRBJ2-1 | . | TRBV5-5 | CASSYGQSLVIEQFF | TGTGCCAGCAGCTACGGACAGTCTTTGGTTATTGAGCAGTTCTTC
TRBD1 | TRBJ2-2 | . | TRBV18 | CATGQDPTGELFF | TGTGCCACCGGACAGGACCCAACCGGGGAGCTGTTTTTT
. | TRBJ2-7 | . | TRBV12-3/TRBV12-4 | CASRSDSYEQYF | TGTGCCAGCCGGTCCGATTCCTACGAGCAGTACTTC
TRBD2 | TRBJ2-7 | . | TRBV3-1/TRBV3-2 | CASSPSSGRGYEQYF | TGTGCCAGCAGCCCGAGTAGCGGGAGAGGCTACGAGCAGTACTTC
TRBD2 | TRBJ2-1 | . | TRBV4-3 | CASSQSLAGVNEQFF | TGCGCCAGCAGCCAATCACTAGCGGGGGTTAATGAGCAGTTCTTC
. | TRBJ1-1 | . | TRBV4-1 | CASSPPGHMNTEAFF | TGCGCCAGCAGCCCACCGGGACATATGAACACTGAAGCTTTCTTT
TRBD1 | TRBJ1-1 | . | TRBV5-6 | CASSLAGQLNTEAFF | TGTGCCAGCAGCCTTGCGGGACAGCTGAACACTGAAGCTTTCTTT
TRBD1 | TRBJ2-6 | . | TRBV28 | CASSVTGAGANVLTF | TGTGCCAGCAGTGTGACAGGGGCTGGGGCCAACGTCCTGACTTTC
. | TRBJ2-7 | . | TRBV6-5 | CASSREGGSYEQYF | TGTGCCAGCAGCAGGGAGGGGGGCTCCTACGAGCAGTACTTC